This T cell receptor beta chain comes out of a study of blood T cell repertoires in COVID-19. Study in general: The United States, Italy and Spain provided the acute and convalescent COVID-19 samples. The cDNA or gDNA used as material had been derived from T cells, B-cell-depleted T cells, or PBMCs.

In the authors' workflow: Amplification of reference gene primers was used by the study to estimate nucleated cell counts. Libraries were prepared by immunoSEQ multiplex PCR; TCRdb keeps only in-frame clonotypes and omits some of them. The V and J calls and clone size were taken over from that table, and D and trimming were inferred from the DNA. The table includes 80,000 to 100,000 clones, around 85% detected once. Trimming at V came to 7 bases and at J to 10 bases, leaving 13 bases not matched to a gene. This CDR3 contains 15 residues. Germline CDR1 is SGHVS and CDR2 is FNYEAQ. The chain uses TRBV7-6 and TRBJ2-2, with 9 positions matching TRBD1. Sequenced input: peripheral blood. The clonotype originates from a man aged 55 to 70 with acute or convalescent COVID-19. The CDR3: CASTRGTGQGEELFF. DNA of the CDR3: TGTGCCAGCACTAGGGGCACGGGACAGGGAGAGGAGCTGTTTTTT. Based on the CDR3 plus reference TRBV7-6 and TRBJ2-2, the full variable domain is GAGVSQSPRYKVTKRGQDVALRCDPISGHVSLYWYRQALGQGPEFLTYFNYEAQQDKSGLPNDRFSAERPEGSISTLTIQRTEQRDSAMYRCASTRGTGQGEELFFGEGSRLTVL.